The rows below give T cell receptor beta chains drawn from one sample of a study of response to subunit inactivated influenza vaccine. TCRdb recomputed calls from the RT-PCR reads with MiXCR, one row per CDR3 protein. Among about 780,000 distinct CDR3 sequences listed, around 18% were seen once. The sample in question was PBMCs from blood, obtained about 5 days after vaccination. These receptors all come from a man aged 50 to 59 who received an inactivated influenza vaccine. Each CDR3 is given with its conserved first and last residue. The D gene is left open where the match is weak. Size values are once, few and many counts, or a class for expanded clones, and some rows have none.

D: NA
size: NA
V: TRBV11-2
J: TRBJ2-1
CDR3: CASSPTRLPSEQFF
DNA: TGTGCCAGCAGCCCGACCAGACTTCCGTCTGAGCAGTTCTTC

D: NA
size: NA
V: TRBV7-9
J: TRBJ1-2
CDR3: CASSLSGLNNYGYTF
DNA: TGTGCCAGCAGCCTATCGGGACTGAACAACTATGGCTACACCTTC

D: NA
size: NA
V: TRBV21-1
J: TRBJ2-5
CDR3: CASSKGTHLETQYF
DNA: TGTGCCAGCAGCAAGGGGACACACCTAGAGACCCAGTACTTC

D: NA
size: few
V: TRBV7-6
J: TRBJ2-3
CDR3: CASSLAFGTRDTQYF
DNA: TGTGCCAGCAGCTTAGCCTTCGGAACCCGCGATACGCAGTATTTT

D: TRBD2
size: NA
V: TRBV11-2
J: TRBJ2-7
CDR3: CASSLYPRGGRGVPYEQYF
DNA: TGTGCCAGCAGCTTGTACCCCCGAGGCGGGAGGGGTGTCCCCTACGAGCAGTACTTC

D: NA
size: few
V: TRBV4-3
J: TRBJ1-6
CDR3: CASSQEMTGESPLHF
DNA: TGCGCCAGCAGCCAAGAAATGACAGGAGAGTCACCCCTCCACTTT

D: NA
size: NA
V: TRBV12-3/TRBV12-4
J: TRBJ2-3
CDR3: CASSFGRRDTQYF
DNA: TGTGCCAGCAGTTTCGGTAGGAGAGATACGCAGTATTTT

D: NA
size: NA
V: TRBV6-2/TRBV6-3
J: TRBJ2-1
CDR3: CASKKGPLGEQFF
DNA: TGTGCCAGTAAAAAGGGGCCGCTGGGTGAGCAGTTCTTC

D: NA
size: NA
V: TRBV12-3/TRBV12-4
J: TRBJ2-4
CDR3: CASSRMAVQNIQYF
DNA: TGTGCCAGCAGCCGTATGGCAGTCCAAAACATTCAGTACTTC

D: TRBD2
size: few
V: TRBV6-1
J: TRBJ2-1
CDR3: CASSGPSVSGSNNEQFF
DNA: TGTGCCAGCAGTGGACCCTCGGTTAGCGGGAGTAACAATGAGCAGTTCTTC

D: NA
size: few
V: TRBV20-1
J: TRBJ1-1
CDR3: CSARSGFGQPMNTEAFF
DNA: TGCAGTGCTAGATCTGGGTTTGGTCAGCCTATGAACACTGAAGCTTTCTTT

D: NA
size: many
V: TRBV12-3/TRBV12-4
J: TRBJ2-1
CDR3: CASSLSGPTNEQFF
DNA: TGTGCCAGCAGTTTGTCCGGGCCAACCAATGAGCAGTTCTTC

D: TRBD2
size: few
V: TRBV20-1
J: TRBJ2-3
CDR3: CSARDDTSRAGGDTQYF
DNA: TGCAGTGCTAGAGATGATACTAGCAGGGCGGGAGGAGATACGCAGTATTTT

D: NA
size: many
V: TRBV7-6
J: TRBJ2-5
CDR3: CASSLEGVETQYF
DNA: TGTGCCAGCAGCTTGGAAGGGGTAGAGACCCAGTACTTC

D: NA
size: few
V: TRBV20-1
J: TRBJ2-4
CDR3: CSARGPGLGKNIQYF
DNA: TGCAGTGCTAGAGGACCGGGGTTGGGCAAAAACATTCAGTACTTC

D: NA
size: NA
V: TRBV4-3
J: TRBJ1-2
CDR3: CASSQDFSLWAGHRYGYTF
DNA: TGCGCCAGCAGCCAAGATTTTTCCCTATGGGCAGGGCATCGCTATGGCTACACCTTC

D: NA
size: few
V: TRBV7-2
J: TRBJ1-1
CDR3: CASSLFRQANTEAFF
DNA: TGTGCCAGCAGCTTATTTCGGCAGGCGAATACTGAAGCTTTCTTT

D: NA
size: NA
V: TRBV28
J: TRBJ2-3
CDR3: CASMGVGVRTDTQYF
DNA: TGTGCCAGCATGGGGGTCGGGGTTAGAACAGATACGCAGTATTTT

D: TRBD1
size: NA
V: TRBV6-2/TRBV6-3
J: TRBJ1-2
CDR3: CASSASGTGAYGYTF
DNA: TGTGCCAGCAGCGCCTCCGGGACAGGGGCCTATGGCTACACCTTC

D: TRBD2
size: NA
V: TRBV7-6
J: TRBJ2-1
CDR3: CASSLGVPGGNEQFF
DNA: TGTGCCAGCAGCTTAGGGGTCCCGGGGGGGAATGAGCAGTTCTTC

D: NA
size: few
V: TRBV20-1
J: TRBJ1-4
CDR3: CSARDVLYEKLFF
DNA: TGCAGTGCTAGAGATGTCCTTTATGAAAAACTGTTTTTT

D: TRBD2
size: NA
V: TRBV7-2
J: TRBJ2-5
CDR3: CASSLFGSGSETQYF
DNA: TGTGCCAGCAGCTTATTTGGTAGCGGGAGTGAGACCCAGTACTTC

D: NA
size: NA
V: TRBV28
J: TRBJ2-7
CDR3: CASKKIQATHWYF
DNA: TGTGCCAGCAAAAAGATTCAGGCCACCCACTGGTACTTC

D: NA
size: many
V: TRBV5-1
J: TRBJ1-2
CDR3: CASSSAYGYTF
DNA: TGCGCCAGCAGTTCAGCCTATGGCTACACCTTC

D: TRBD2
size: many
V: TRBV6-5
J: TRBJ2-7
CDR3: CASSYAGGTSGGYEQYF
DNA: TGTGCCAGCAGTTACGCGGGGGGGACTAGCGGGGGCTACGAGCAGTACTTC

D: TRBD2
size: many
V: TRBV29-1
J: TRBJ2-3
CDR3: CSVGRLAGGPDTQYF
DNA: TGCAGCGTTGGCCGACTAGCGGGAGGGCCGGATACGCAGTATTTT

D: TRBD2
size: few
V: TRBV7-2
J: TRBJ2-1
CDR3: CASSLASGRLGNEQFF
DNA: TGTGCCAGCAGCTTAGCTAGCGGGAGGCTTGGCAATGAGCAGTTCTTC

D: NA
size: NA
V: TRBV29-1
J: TRBJ2-3
CDR3: CSAGTQNGDTQYF
DNA: TGCAGCGCCGGGACCCAGAACGGAGATACGCAGTATTTT

D: NA
size: NA
V: TRBV19
J: TRBJ2-1
CDR3: CASTMEEGVRNEQFF
DNA: TGTGCCAGTACCATGGAGGAGGGAGTGAGAAATGAGCAGTTCTTC

D: NA
size: NA
V: TRBV7-8
J: TRBJ1-1
CDR3: CASSLEVYGGQAFF
DNA: TGTGCCAGCAGCTTAGAGGTGTACGGGGGGCAAGCTTTCTTT

D: NA
size: few
V: TRBV7-6
J: TRBJ1-1
CDR3: CASSLRVAGTEAFF
DNA: TGTGCCAGCAGCTTACGTGTAGCTGGGACTGAAGCTTTCTTT

D: TRBD1
size: NA
V: TRBV12-3/TRBV12-4
J: TRBJ1-4
CDR3: CASSSSGTGYEKLFF
DNA: TGTGCCAGCAGTTCTTCCGGGACAGGGTATGAAAAACTGTTTTTT

D: NA
size: few
V: TRBV2
J: TRBJ2-3
CDR3: CASRFPRGTDTQYF
DNA: TGTGCCAGCAGGTTCCCCAGGGGCACAGATACGCAGTATTTT

D: TRBD1
size: few
V: TRBV5-6
J: TRBJ2-7
CDR3: CASSLGDRGIYSYEQYF
DNA: TGTGCCAGCAGCTTGGGAGACAGGGGGATCTACTCCTACGAGCAGTACTTC

D: NA
size: few
V: TRBV5-1
J: TRBJ2-7
CDR3: CASSHRDTSYEQYF
DNA: TGCGCCAGCAGCCACCGGGACACCTCCTACGAGCAGTACTTC

D: TRBD2
size: many
V: TRBV5-1
J: TRBJ2-7
CDR3: CASSLGGRIYEQYF
DNA: TGTGCCAGCAGCTTAGGCGGGAGGATTTACGAGCAGTACTTC

D: TRBD1
size: NA
V: TRBV7-9
J: TRBJ2-7
CDR3: CASSQFSDRAHEQYF
DNA: TGTGCCAGCAGCCAGTTCTCGGACAGGGCGCACGAGCAGTACTTC

D: TRBD2
size: NA
V: TRBV20-1
J: TRBJ2-1
CDR3: CSARRLAGGRGNEQFF
DNA: TGCAGTGCTAGACGACTAGCGGGGGGGCGGGGCAATGAGCAGTTCTTC

D: NA
size: many
V: TRBV24-1
J: TRBJ1-1
CDR3: CATSPDGTNTEAFF
DNA: TGTGCCACCAGCCCGGACGGAACTAACACTGAAGCTTTCTTT

D: NA
size: few
V: TRBV12-3/TRBV12-4
J: TRBJ2-3
CDR3: CASSSLRTSTDTQYF
DNA: TGTGCCAGCAGTTCATTAAGAACTAGCACAGATACGCAGTATTTT

D: TRBD2
size: few
V: TRBV7-2
J: TRBJ2-7
CDR3: CASSSSGSHIYEQYF
DNA: TGTGCCAGCAGCTCTAGCGGGAGCCACATTTACGAGCAGTACTTC

D: NA
size: NA
V: TRBV20-1
J: TRBJ2-7
CDR3: CSAPLGPYEQYF
DNA: TGCAGTGCCCCACTGGGACCCTACGAGCAGTACTTC

D: NA
size: many
V: TRBV10-3
J: TRBJ2-7
CDR3: CASRGESYEQYF
DNA: TGTGCCAGCAGGGGGGAATCCTACGAGCAGTACTTC

D: NA
size: NA
V: TRBV4-2
J: TRBJ2-5
CDR3: CASSQGAGTVETQYF
DNA: TGTGCCAGCAGCCAGGGGGCGGGGACAGTTGAGACCCAGTACTTC

D: NA
size: NA
V: TRBV10-3
J: TRBJ1-5
CDR3: CAISREPWGNQPQHF
DNA: TGTGCCATCAGTCGGGAACCATGGGGGAATCAGCCCCAGCATTTT

D: TRBD1
size: few
V: TRBV27
J: TRBJ1-1
CDR3: CASSLSKTGGNSEAFF
DNA: TGTGCCAGCAGTTTATCGAAGACAGGGGGGAACAGTGAAGCTTTCTTT

D: TRBD2
size: few
V: TRBV7-2
J: TRBJ2-7
CDR3: CASSLSLAGGIYEQYF
DNA: TGTGCCAGCAGCCTCTCATTGGCGGGAGGCATCTACGAGCAGTACTTC

D: NA
size: few
V: TRBV5-1
J: TRBJ2-7
CDR3: CASSLHREGNEQYF
DNA: TGCGCCAGCAGCTTGCACAGGGAGGGTAACGAGCAGTACTTC

D: TRBD1
size: NA
V: TRBV29-1
J: TRBJ2-3
CDR3: CSVGKQGRDTQYF
DNA: TGCAGCGTTGGGAAACAGGGGAGAGATACGCAGTATTTT

D: TRBD1
size: few
V: TRBV15
J: TRBJ2-7
CDR3: CATSKDRDHYEQYF
DNA: TGTGCCACCAGTAAAGACAGGGATCACTACGAGCAGTACTTC

D: NA
size: NA
V: TRBV14
J: TRBJ1-3
CDR3: CASSQLTVSGNTIYF
DNA: TGTGCCAGCAGCCAACTGACCGTTTCTGGAAACACCATATATTTT

D: NA
size: NA
V: TRBV6-2/TRBV6-3
J: TRBJ2-7
CDR3: CASSTRDFSYEQYF
DNA: TGTGCCAGCAGCACTAGGGATTTTTCCTACGAGCAGTACTTC

D: TRBD2
size: few
V: TRBV12-3/TRBV12-4
J: TRBJ2-6
CDR3: CASSRSGGNSGANVLTF
DNA: TGTGCCAGCAGTCGCAGCGGGGGCAACTCTGGGGCCAACGTCCTGACTTTC

D: TRBD2
size: NA
V: TRBV5-4
J: TRBJ2-1
CDR3: CASSGTNAAYNEQFF
DNA: TGTGCCAGCAGCGGGACTAATGCGGCCTACAATGAGCAGTTCTTC

D: TRBD1
size: NA
V: TRBV6-1
J: TRBJ1-5
CDR3: CASRPMGQGSQQPQHF
DNA: TGTGCCAGCAGACCCATGGGACAGGGAAGTCAACAGCCCCAGCATTTT

D: NA
size: NA
V: TRBV25-1
J: TRBJ2-5
CDR3: CASSEAQGTQETQYF
DNA: TGTGCCAGCAGTGAGGCGCAGGGCACTCAAGAGACCCAGTACTTC

D: TRBD2
size: NA
V: TRBV7-8
J: TRBJ2-1
CDR3: CASTRLAGVLNEQFF
DNA: TGTGCCAGCACCAGGCTAGCGGGAGTTTTAAATGAGCAGTTCTTC

D: NA
size: NA
V: TRBV27
J: TRBJ2-7
CDR3: CASSLRAGGSGSYEQYF
DNA: TGTGCCAGCAGTTTACGGGCCGGCGGGTCTGGGTCCTACGAGCAGTACTTC

D: NA
size: NA
V: TRBV5-1
J: TRBJ2-3
CDR3: CASSLGTYSTDTQYF
DNA: TGCGCCAGCAGCTTGGGGACATATAGCACAGATACGCAGTATTTT